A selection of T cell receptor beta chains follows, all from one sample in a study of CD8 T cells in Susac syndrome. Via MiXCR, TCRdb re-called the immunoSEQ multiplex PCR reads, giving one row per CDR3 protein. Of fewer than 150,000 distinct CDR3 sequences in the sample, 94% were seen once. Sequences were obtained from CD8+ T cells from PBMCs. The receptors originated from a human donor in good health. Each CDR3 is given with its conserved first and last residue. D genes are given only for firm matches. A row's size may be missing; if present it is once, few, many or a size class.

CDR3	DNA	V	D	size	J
CASSEGLADLYEQYF	TGTGCCAGCAGTGAGGGACTAGCGGACCTCTACGAGCAGTACTTC	TRBV27	TRBD2	-	TRBJ2-7
CASSPGGPQHF	TGTGCCAGCAGCCCGGGGGGGCCCCAGCATTTT	TRBV12-3/TRBV12-4	-	-	TRBJ1-5
CSAMEGEQFF	TGCAGTGCTATGGAGGGTGAGCAGTTCTTC	TRBV20-1	-	-	TRBJ2-1
CATTLADEQFF	TGCGCCACTACTCTAGCGGACGAGCAGTTCTTC	TRBV10-2	TRBD2	-	TRBJ2-1
CSLTSGRSYEQFF	TGCAGCCTGACTAGCGGGAGAAGTTATGAGCAGTTCTTC	TRBV29-1	TRBD2	-	TRBJ2-1
CASSLGVSYGYTF	TGTGCCAGCAGCTTGGGAGTCTCCTATGGCTACACCTTC	TRBV5-5	-	-	TRBJ1-2
CASDPGLWEQFF	TGTGCTAGTGATCCGGGACTTTGGGAGCAGTTCTTC	TRBV12-5	-	-	TRBJ2-1
CASSYSPQGAKGYTF	TGTGCCAGCAGTTACTCTCCCCAGGGGGCGAAAGGCTACACCTTC	TRBV6-5	TRBD1	-	TRBJ1-2
CASSTREKGNTEAFF	TGTGCCAGCAGCACCCGGGAGAAGGGGAACACTGAAGCTTTCTTT	TRBV13	-	once	TRBJ1-1
CASSSLPDWNTGELFF	TGTGCCAGCAGTTCCCTCCCCGACTGGAACACCGGGGAGCTGTTTTTT	TRBV27	-	-	TRBJ2-2
CASSLVSDTDTQYF	TGTGCCAGCAGCTTGGTCTCAGACACAGATACGCAGTATTTT	TRBV5-4	-	-	TRBJ2-3
CAIAGAPSSYEQYF	TGTGCCATCGCGGGGGCGCCGAGCTCCTACGAGCAGTACTTC	TRBV10-3	-	-	TRBJ2-7
CASSPDTGGAETQYF	TGTGCCAGCAGCCCCGATACAGGGGGCGCAGAGACCCAGTACTTC	TRBV13	TRBD1	once	TRBJ2-5
CSARTREAGNEQFF	TGCAGTGCTAGGACCCGGGAGGCTGGGAATGAGCAGTTCTTC	TRBV20-1	TRBD2	-	TRBJ2-1
CASSLVAGGHEQFF	TGTGCCAGCAGTTTGGTCGCAGGGGGCCATGAGCAGTTCTTC	TRBV27	TRBD1	-	TRBJ2-1
CASSFREDQPQHF	TGTGCCAGCAGTTTCAGGGAAGATCAGCCCCAGCATTTT	TRBV27	-	-	TRBJ1-5
CASSQGPSGSYEQYF	TGCGCCAGCAGCCAAGGTCCTAGCGGGAGTTACGAGCAGTACTTC	TRBV4-3	TRBD2	-	TRBJ2-7
CASSQGSGPSYGYTF	TGCGCCAGCAGCCAAGGGTCCGGTCCTAGCTATGGCTACACCTTC	TRBV4-3	-	-	TRBJ1-2
CASSLNRGPVNEKLFF	TGTGCCAGCAGTTTGAACAGGGGACCCGTTAATGAAAAACTGTTTTTT	TRBV28	TRBD1	-	TRBJ1-4
CATSDLRKRELFF	TGTGCCACCAGTGATTTAAGGAAACGGGAGCTGTTTTTT	TRBV24-1	-	-	TRBJ2-2
CASSPGTGGGNEKLFF	TGTGCCAGCAGCCCAGGGACAGGGGGAGGTAATGAAAAACTGTTTTTT	TRBV9	TRBD1	-	TRBJ1-4
CSARDAGEFYEQYF	TGCAGTGCTAGAGATGCGGGAGAATTCTACGAGCAGTACTTC	TRBV20-1	TRBD2	-	TRBJ2-7
CASSFRGRKADEQYF	TGTGCCAGCAGTTTCAGGGGGCGGAAAGCGGACGAGCAGTACTTC	TRBV28	TRBD1	-	TRBJ2-7
CASSTGNEAFF	TGTGCCAGCAGTACAGGGAATGAAGCTTTCTTT	TRBV27	-	-	TRBJ1-1
CASSLIVTNYGYTF	TGTGCCAGCAGTCTAATCGTGACAAACTATGGCTACACCTTC	TRBV27	-	once	TRBJ1-2
CASSQGLTFEQYF	TGTGCCAGCAGCCAAGGGCTAACCTTCGAGCAGTACTTC	TRBV3-1	-	-	TRBJ2-7
CASSYPLVYNEQFF	TGTGCCAGCAGCTACCCTTTGGTGTACAATGAGCAGTTCTTC	TRBV28	-	-	TRBJ2-1
CASSQDGGTEAFF	TGTGCCAGCAGCCAAGACGGTGGCACTGAAGCTTTCTTT	TRBV4-2	-	-	TRBJ1-1
CASSLMGTSGSYYIYEQYF	TGTGCCAGCAGCTTAATGGGGACTAGCGGGAGTTACTACATCTACGAGCAGTACTTC	TRBV11-2	TRBD2	-	TRBJ2-7
CSARGRYQETQYF	TGCAGTGCTAGAGGCAGATACCAAGAGACCCAGTACTTC	TRBV20-1	-	-	TRBJ2-5
CASSPIGGLAPSEQYF	TGTGCCAGCAGTCCCATAGGGGGACTAGCTCCCAGCGAGCAGTACTTC	TRBV27	TRBD2	-	TRBJ2-7
CASSTGLAGKASYNEQFF	TGTGCCAGCAGCACAGGACTAGCGGGGAAAGCCTCCTACAATGAGCAGTTCTTC	TRBV13	TRBD2	-	TRBJ2-1
CATSVEGAKETQYF	TGTGCCACCAGTGTCGAGGGGGCGAAGGAGACCCAGTACTTC	TRBV24-1	TRBD1	once	TRBJ2-5
CASSTMIEGGEQFF	TGTGCCAGCAGCACAATGATAGAAGGGGGTGAGCAGTTCTTC	TRBV28	-	-	TRBJ2-1
CASSQVQGVSYEQYF	TGTGCCAGCAGCCAAGTACAGGGGGTCTCCTACGAGCAGTACTTC	TRBV4-2	TRBD1	-	TRBJ2-7
CASSYVRRYEQYF	TGTGCCAGCAGTTACGTACGGCGCTACGAGCAGTACTTC	TRBV6-2/TRBV6-3	-	-	TRBJ2-7
CASSKAAVPYEQYF	TGTGCCAGCAGCAAAGCAGCCGTCCCATACGAGCAGTACTTC	TRBV21-1	-	-	TRBJ2-7
CASSPGIWTDTQYF	TGTGCCAGCAGTCCAGGGATATGGACAGATACGCAGTATTTT	TRBV27	-	-	TRBJ2-3
CASQLAGLQYF	TGCGCCAGTCAACTAGCCGGTCTGCAGTATTTT	TRBV4-1	-	-	TRBJ2-3
CASSHSGASYNEQFF	TGTGCCAGCAGCCATAGCGGAGCTTCCTACAATGAGCAGTTCTTC	TRBV3-1	-	-	TRBJ2-1
CASSFGDREYEQYF	TGTGCCAGCAGTTTCGGAGACAGGGAGTACGAGCAGTACTTC	TRBV27	TRBD1	-	TRBJ2-7
CASSLDRVDTQYF	TGTGCTAGCAGCTTAGACCGGGTTGATACGCAGTATTTT	TRBV7-7	-	-	TRBJ2-3
CASSQGRLAYEQFF	TGTGCCAGCAGCCAAGGGAGACTAGCATATGAGCAGTTCTTC	TRBV14	TRBD2	-	TRBJ2-1
CASSERGYEQYF	TGTGCCAGCAGTGAAAGGGGCTACGAGCAGTACTTC	TRBV6-1	-	-	TRBJ2-7
CASSQDGRGADTQYF	TGTGCCAGCAGCCAAGACGGGAGGGGGGCAGATACGCAGTATTTT	TRBV3-1	TRBD2	-	TRBJ2-3
CASSVLSSYNEQFF	TGTGCCAGCAGCGTATTAAGCTCCTACAATGAGCAGTTCTTC	TRBV7-9	-	-	TRBJ2-1
CASSVAGDYEQYF	TGTGCCAGCAGCGTGGCGGGAGACTACGAGCAGTACTTC	TRBV9	TRBD2	-	TRBJ2-7
CASSEKRAGPSTDTQYF	TGTGCCAGCAGTGAAAAACGAGCGGGCCCTAGCACAGATACGCAGTATTTT	TRBV25-1	-	-	TRBJ2-3
CAWKTEAGGYTGELFF	TGTGCCTGGAAAACGGAGGCGGGAGGGTACACCGGGGAGCTGTTTTTT	TRBV30	TRBD2	-	TRBJ2-2
CATNPKTGQNTEAFF	TGTGCCACCAACCCGAAGACAGGTCAGAACACTGAAGCTTTCTTT	TRBV15	-	-	TRBJ1-1
CASSPGQLRTDTQYF	TGTGCCAGCAGCCCTGGACAGCTACGCACAGATACGCAGTATTTT	TRBV5-4	-	-	TRBJ2-3
CASSSRDEDYGYTF	TGTGCCAGCAGCAGCCGGGACGAGGATTATGGCTACACCTTC	TRBV9	-	-	TRBJ1-2
CASSSPPGTGLTGELFF	TGTGCCAGCAGCTCCCCCCCCGGGACAGGACTCACCGGGGAGCTGTTTTTT	TRBV7-9	TRBD1	-	TRBJ2-2
CASSYAGENTQYF	TGTGCCAGCAGTTACGCAGGGGAAAATACGCAGTATTTT	TRBV27	-	-	TRBJ2-3
CASSLGGVSAVYNEQFF	TGTGCCAGCAGCTTAGGGGGGGTTAGCGCGGTATACAATGAGCAGTTCTTC	TRBV11-2	-	-	TRBJ2-1
CASSHSAGVGDTQYF	TGTGCCAGTAGTCACTCGGCGGGAGTTGGAGATACGCAGTATTTT	TRBV19	TRBD2	-	TRBJ2-3
CSVRRLGPYEQYF	TGCAGCGTTCGACGTCTAGGGCCCTACGAGCAGTACTTC	TRBV29-1	-	-	TRBJ2-7
CASSVLAERSYEQYF	TGTGCCAGCAGTGTACTAGCGGAGCGCTCCTACGAGCAGTACTTC	TRBV27	TRBD2	-	TRBJ2-7
CASSAYFTGSEQYF	TGTGCCAGCAGTGCCTACTTTACAGGGTCCGAGCAGTACTTC	TRBV6-4	-	-	TRBJ2-7